This TCR beta chain derives from a study of T cell changes during pregnancy in multiple sclerosis. Sequencing used immunoSEQ multiplex PCR; TCRdb keeps in-frame clones, though not all of them. The sample lists some 80,000 clones, nearly 95% occurring once. CDR3 length: 15 residues. Trimming removed 0 bases from V and 6 bases from J; junction bases left unmatched: 4. CDR1 MNHEY and CDR2 SMNVEV come from the germline V gene (reference sequence). This specimen consisted of CD4+ T cells from peripheral blood mononuclear cells, obtained after pregnancy. The genes are TRBV27 and TRBJ2-7; 11 positions match TRBD2. The TCR was taken from a female donor with multiple sclerosis, enrolled in a pregnancy study. CDR3 coding DNA: TGTGCCAGCAGTTTATCGAGGCTAGCGGGGGGCGAGCAGTACTTC. This encodes CASSLSRLAGGEQYF.